The rows below give T cell receptor beta chains drawn from one sample of a study of TIL therapy for anti-PD-1-resistant metastatic lung cancer. This table comes from immunoSEQ multiplex PCR, and its TCRdb copy is limited to in-frame clones, with some not included. The data contain tens of thousands of clones, roughly 78% of them singletons. Specimen: blood, collected at baseline. These receptors came from a man in his sixties or seventies with non-small cell lung cancer. CDR3s include the opening cysteine and the closing phenylalanine or tryptophan. The D gene is left open where the match is weak. A clone size is listed for some rows: how often the clone was seen (once, few, many), or a class if it is expanded.

D	J	V	size	CDR3	DNA
NA	TRBJ2-1	TRBV29-1	NA	CSVEGASKDEQFF	TGCAGCGTTGAAGGAGCGTCCAAGGATGAGCAGTTCTTC
TRBD2	TRBJ2-1	TRBV19	once	CASSSTSGRAAEQFF	TGTGCCAGTAGCTCGACTAGCGGGAGGGCCGCTGAGCAGTTCTTC
TRBD1	TRBJ1-4	TRBV7-9	once	CASSLADRENEKLFF	TGTGCCAGCAGCTTAGCGGACAGGGAGAATGAAAAACTGTTTTTT
TRBD1	TRBJ1-1	TRBV7-2	NA	CASSIRQGRTEAFF	TGTGCCAGCAGCATCCGACAGGGTCGAACTGAAGCTTTCTTT
TRBD2	TRBJ2-5	TRBV19	NA	CASSSPGLGVETQYF	TGTGCCAGTAGTTCCCCGGGACTAGGAGTCGAGACCCAGTACTTC
NA	TRBJ2-3	TRBV7-2	NA	CASSLVVDTQYF	TGTGCCAGCAGCTTAGTGGTGGATACGCAGTATTTT
TRBD1	TRBJ1-5	TRBV19	NA	CASSIEGTGNSNQPQHF	TGTGCCAGTAGTATAGAAGGGACAGGCAATAGCAATCAGCCCCAGCATTTT
TRBD1	TRBJ2-6	TRBV19	NA	CASSNTPGQGAGANVLTF	TGTGCCAGTAGTAATACCCCGGGACAGGGGGCTGGGGCCAACGTCCTGACTTTC
TRBD1	TRBJ1-2	TRBV5-6	once	CASSLGQGAVNYGYTF	TGTGCCAGCAGCTTGGGACAGGGGGCTGTTAACTATGGCTACACCTTC
NA	TRBJ2-7	TRBV11-2	NA	CASSLSTGAHYEQYF	TGTGCCAGCAGCTTATCCACAGGAGCCCACTACGAGCAGTACTTC
TRBD2	TRBJ2-1	TRBV5-1	few	CASSFSPGGINEQFF	TGCGCCAGCAGCTTCTCCCCGGGAGGGATTAATGAGCAGTTCTTC
TRBD2	TRBJ2-3	TRBV5-1	NA	CASSSTGTSGRAPDTQYF	TGCGCCAGCAGCTCGACCGGGACTAGCGGGAGGGCCCCAGATACGCAGTATTTT
NA	TRBJ2-1	TRBV29-1	NA	CSVDRGAYNEQFF	TGCAGCGTGGATCGGGGTGCTTACAATGAGCAGTTCTTC
NA	TRBJ2-3	TRBV6-5	NA	CASISGTTQYF	TGTGCCAGCATCTCCGGGACCACGCAGTATTTT
NA	TRBJ1-3	TRBV5-8	few	CASSFQGRSGNTIYF	TGTGCCAGCAGCTTCCAGGGGCGCTCTGGAAACACCATATATTTT
NA	TRBJ1-5	TRBV2	few	CASSASRSRQPQHF	TGTGCCAGCAGCGCCAGCCGTAGTCGTCAGCCCCAGCATTTT
NA	TRBJ1-2	TRBV7-2	NA	CASSLDVVGYTF	TGTGCCAGCAGCTTAGATGTGGTCGGCTACACCTTC
NA	TRBJ1-1	TRBV7-8	NA	CASSLEVGWTFF	TGTGCCAGCAGCTTAGAAGTAGGGTGGACTTTCTTT
NA	TRBJ2-7	TRBV7-6	NA	CASSYGISYEQYF	TGTGCCAGCAGCTACGGGATATCCTACGAGCAGTACTTC
NA	TRBJ1-4	TRBV19	NA	CASSPSGTGNEKLFF	TGTGCCAGTAGTCCCTCCGGGACGGGGAATGAAAAACTGTTTTTT
NA	TRBJ1-3	TRBV4-3	NA	CASSQGTDNSGNTIYF	TGCGCCAGCAGCCAAGGGACGGACAACTCTGGAAACACCATATATTTT
NA	TRBJ1-5	TRBV27	NA	CASSLLGTQGGNQPQHF	TGTGCCAGCAGTCTCCTAGGCACCCAAGGGGGCAATCAGCCCCAGCATTTT
NA	TRBJ2-5	TRBV6-1	NA	CASSEAGVGTQYF	TGTGCCAGCAGTGAAGCCGGAGTGGGGACCCAGTACTTC
TRBD2	TRBJ2-7	TRBV11-2	once	CASSSGGRSSYEQYF	TGTGCCAGCAGCTCTGGCGGGAGAAGTTCCTACGAGCAGTACTTC
TRBD2	TRBJ2-7	TRBV27	NA	CASTRSGLAGSYEQYF	TGTGCCAGCACCCGAAGTGGACTAGCGGGCTCCTACGAGCAGTACTTC
TRBD1	TRBJ1-4	TRBV2	NA	CASSGTGLNEKLFF	TGTGCCAGCAGTGGGACAGGGCTTAATGAAAAACTGTTTTTT
NA	TRBJ1-2	TRBV7-9	NA	CASSIDRYGYTF	TGTGCCAGCAGCATCGACCGGTATGGCTACACCTTC
NA	TRBJ2-7	TRBV4-1	NA	CASSQAAGPYEQYF	TGCGCCAGCAGCCAAGCTGCAGGGCCCTACGAGCAGTACTTC
TRBD1	TRBJ2-4	TRBV11-2	NA	CASSNAGTGVKNIQYF	TGTGCCAGCAGCAACGCCGGGACAGGGGTCAAAAACATTCAGTACTTC
NA	TRBJ1-5	TRBV6-1	NA	CASSLQYSNQPQHF	TGTGCCAGCAGCTTACAGTATAGCAATCAGCCCCAGCATTTT
TRBD1	TRBJ2-3	TRBV25-1	NA	CASSPGTGRTDTQYF	TGTGCCAGCAGCCCAGGGACAGGGAGGACAGATACGCAGTATTTT
NA	TRBJ1-6	TRBV13	few	CASSLREGNSPLHF	TGTGCCAGCAGCTTAAGGGAGGGGAATTCACCCCTCCACTTT
NA	TRBJ2-5	TRBV5-1	NA	CASSLAGRQETQYF	TGCGCCAGCAGCTTGGCAGGGCGTCAAGAGACCCAGTACTTC
NA	TRBJ1-2	TRBV6-6	few	CASSYSPGPYGYTF	TGTGCCAGCAGTTACTCGCCAGGGCCCTATGGCTACACCTTC
NA	TRBJ2-5	TRBV5-1	NA	CASSLGGNGETQYF	TGCGCCAGCAGCTTGGGCGGGAACGGTGAGACCCAGTACTTC
TRBD1	TRBJ2-7	TRBV28	NA	CASSLGAGQGYEQYF	TGTGCCAGCAGTTTGGGTGCGGGACAGGGGTACGAGCAGTACTTC
TRBD1	TRBJ1-2	TRBV19	few	CASLERTGIIYGYTF	TGTGCCAGTCTTGAGAGGACAGGGATCATCTATGGCTACACCTTC
NA	TRBJ1-1	TRBV28	few	CASSSLSGMNTEAFF	TGTGCCAGCAGTTCCCTGAGCGGCATGAACACTGAAGCTTTCTTT
NA	TRBJ2-6	TRBV10-3	NA	CATSYNSQGERSVLTF	TGTGCCACCTCTTACAATTCCCAGGGAGAACGGTCCGTCCTGACTTTC
NA	TRBJ2-5	TRBV27	NA	CASSSQETQYF	TGTGCCAGCAGTTCCCAAGAGACCCAGTACTTC
TRBD1	TRBJ1-2	TRBV30	NA	CAWSTQGLGYTF	TGTGCCTGGAGTACACAGGGGTTGGGCTACACCTTC
NA	TRBJ1-5	TRBV7-2	NA	CASSLDHQPQHF	TGTGCCAGCAGCTTAGACCATCAGCCCCAGCATTTT
NA	TRBJ2-6	TRBV5-1	NA	CASSLETGTSGANVLTF	TGCGCCAGCAGCTTAGAGACAGGTACTTCTGGGGCCAACGTCCTGACTTTC
TRBD1	TRBJ2-1	TRBV12-5	NA	CASGYGQGSYNEQFF	TGTGCTAGTGGTTACGGACAGGGTTCCTACAATGAGCAGTTCTTC
TRBD1	TRBJ2-2	TRBV5-4	NA	CAAASTGGDQTGELFF	TGTGCCGCAGCTTCGACAGGGGGCGATCAAACCGGGGAGCTGTTTTTT
NA	TRBJ2-7	TRBV27	few	CASSRMAQISYEQYF	TGTGCCAGCAGCCGGATGGCACAAATCTCCTACGAGCAGTACTTC
TRBD1	TRBJ2-6	TRBV27	once	CASSSIDRAGANVLTF	TGTGCCAGCAGTTCCATCGACAGGGCTGGGGCCAACGTCCTGACTTTC
NA	TRBJ1-1	TRBV15	NA	CATSRDQWNTEAFF	TGTGCCACCAGCAGAGATCAATGGAACACTGAAGCTTTCTTT
TRBD2	TRBJ2-7	TRBV5-1	NA	CASSWGLAGGRGSYEQYF	TGCGCCAGCAGCTGGGGACTAGCGGGAGGCCGGGGCTCCTACGAGCAGTACTTC